Each of the 3 T cell receptor beta chains below was sequenced from the same sample in a study of T cell clonality in common variable immunodeficiency. Produced via immunoSEQ multiplex PCR; TCRdb's table is partial and in-frame only. The table lists under 60,000 clones, with no singletons. The sample taken for sequencing was peripheral blood mononuclear cells. Receptors were obtained from a person aged 18 to 70 in good health.

This clone has only a few counts. The sequence runs out 3 residues before the end of the CDR3; the remainder is reconstructed from the germline J gene. The rearrangement uses TRBV20-1 and TRBJ2-1; D perhaps matches TRBD2 (6 bases). In germline, CDR1 is DFQATT, CDR2 SNEGSKA (reference sequence). The CDR3 runs 12 residues. V lost 6 bases, J lost 4 bases, and 10 bases lay in between. The CDR3: CSADGTYNEQFF. The CDR3 DNA, read in part, is TGCAGTGCCGACGGGACTTACAATGAG.

The table lists this clone with many counts. The read ends 3 residues early relative to the CDR3; the germline J gene fills the gap. This rearrangement joins TRBV20-1 to TRBJ2-5; 8 bases line up with TRBD1. The CDR3 sequence is 14 residues long. Germline V gives CDR1 DFQATT, CDR2 SNEGSKA (reference sequence). V lost 5 bases and J lost 2; bases outside the gene matches: 7. The part of the CDR3 DNA that was read is TGCAGTGCTTCTCCTTGGACAGGGCAAGAGACC. It encodes CSASPWTGQET. The entire CDR3 protein is CSASPWTGQETQYF.

This clone was detected many times. The CDR3 DNA, read in part, is TGTGCCAGCTCAGTCCGGGACAGGGGGCTTTCGAACACCGGGGAG. This encodes CASSVRDRGLSNTGE. The CDR3, in full, reads CASSVRDRGLSNTGELFF. The gene calls are TRBV18 and TRBJ2-2; 12 nucleotides match TRBD1. Read sequence stops 3 residues before the CDR3 end, and the germline J gene provides the missing end. The CDR3 has 18 residues. Looked up from germline, CDR1 is KGHSH and CDR2 is LQKENI. V trimming: 5 bases; J trimming: 0 bases; junction bases outside the gene matches: 7.